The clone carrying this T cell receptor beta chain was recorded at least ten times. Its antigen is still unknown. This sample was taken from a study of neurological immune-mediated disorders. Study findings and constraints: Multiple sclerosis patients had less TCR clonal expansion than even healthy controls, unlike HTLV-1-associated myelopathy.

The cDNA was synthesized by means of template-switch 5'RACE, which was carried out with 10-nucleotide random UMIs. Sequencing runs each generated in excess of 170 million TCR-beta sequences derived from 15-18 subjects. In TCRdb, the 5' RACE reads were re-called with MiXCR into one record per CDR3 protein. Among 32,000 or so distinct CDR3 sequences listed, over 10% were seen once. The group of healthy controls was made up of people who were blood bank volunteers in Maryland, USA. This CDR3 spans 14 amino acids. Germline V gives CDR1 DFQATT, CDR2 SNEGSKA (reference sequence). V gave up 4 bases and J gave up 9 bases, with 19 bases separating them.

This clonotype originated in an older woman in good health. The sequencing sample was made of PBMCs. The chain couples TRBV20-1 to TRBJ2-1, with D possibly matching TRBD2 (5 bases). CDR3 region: CSANPLPGYGEQFF. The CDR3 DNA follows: TGCAGTGCTAACCCTCTACCGGGGTACGGTGAGCAGTTCTTC.